Below, 26 T cell receptor beta chains from the same sample are listed, as sequenced in a study of PD-1 blockade in classical Hodgkin lymphoma. The patients all showed relapse after autologous stem cell transplantation, while their brentuximab vedotin exposure varied. The table came from immunoSEQ multiplex PCR; TCRdb's copy has only in-frame clones and leaves some out. The data contain about 76,000 clones, about 89% of them singletons. This specimen consisted of peripheral blood mononuclear cells (PBMCs), obtained at baseline. Every receptor here comes from a human donor with classical Hodgkin lymphoma.

V and J are TRBV5-6 and TRBJ2-3; 7 nucleotides line up with TRBD1. There are 16 residues in the CDR3. CDR1 is SGHDT, CDR2 YYEEEE, per germline. V dropped 4 bases and J dropped 0; count of bases not matched to a gene: 8. This chain's CDR3 is CASSRGQTYSTDTQYF. The CDR3 DNA reads as TGTGCCAGCAGCAGGGGACAGACTTATAGCACAGATACGCAGTATTTT.

This chain links TRBV11-2 with TRBJ2-5, with D unresolved. V was clipped by 5 bases and J by 2 bases, with 12 bases between them. Looked up from germline, CDR1 is SGHAT and CDR2 is FQNNGV. The CDR3 runs to 14 residues. The CDR3 spells CASSATGPQETQYF. The CDR3 DNA reads TGTGCCAGCAGCGCGACCGGGCCTCAAGAGACCCAGTACTTC.

The rearrangement joins TRBV18 to TRBJ1-1, with D possibly TRBD1 on 6 matching bases. V was clipped by 8 bases and J by 11 bases, with 18 bases between them. Germline CDR1 reads KGHSH; CDR2 reads LQKENI. This CDR3 has 12 residues. The CDR3 coding sequence is TGTGCCAGCACGTCGTCGGGGGCCAAGGCTTTCTTT. Encoded protein: CASTSSGAKAFF.

Only one count was recorded for this clone. This sequence joins TRBV20-1 and TRBJ2-5; D not certain. V gave up 7 bases and J gave up 5 bases, with 5 bases separating them. The germline V gene has CDR1 DFQATT and CDR2 SNEGSKA (reference sequence). CDR3 length: 9 amino acids. The CDR3 loop is CSVKETQYF. CDR3 sequence (DNA): TGCAGTGTAAAGGAGACCCAGTACTTC.

V usage is TRBV5-1 and J usage is TRBJ1-1; D is possibly TRBD1 (5 bases). Between the trimmed V and J ends, which lost 0 bases and 1 base, there was a span of 10 bases. The CDR3 has 15 residues. CDR1 SGHRS and CDR2 YFSETQ come from the germline V gene. The CDR3 DNA reads TGCGCCAGCAGCTTGGGCAGGGATCCGAACACTGAAGCTTTCTTT. Amino acids: CASSLGRDPNTEAFF.

The sample holds a few counts of this clone. The chain employs TRBV30 and TRBJ2-3; D is unclear. Trimming removed 5 bases at V and 2 bases at J, with 8 bases between. The V gene's germline CDR1 is GTSNPN and CDR2 SVGIG (reference sequence). The CDR3 is made up of 12 amino acids. CDR3 coding DNA: TGTGCCTGGGTACGGTACACAGATACGCAGTATTTT. It encodes CAWVRYTDTQYF. The whole variable domain, filled in from reference TRBV30 and TRBJ2-3, reads SQTIHQWPATLVQPVGSPLSLECTVEGTSNPNLYWYRQAAGRGLQLLFYSVGIGQISSEVPQNLSASRPQDRQFILSSKKLLLSDSGFYLCAWVRYTDTQYFGPGTRLTVL.

This chain connects TRBV25-1 to TRBJ2-3; D possibly uses TRBD1 or TRBD2 (5 bases each). In germline, CDR1 is MGHDK, CDR2 SYGVNS. CDR3 length: 14 amino acids. V lost 3 bases and J lost 10, with 17 bases in between. CDR3 sequence (DNA): TGTGCCAGCAGTGACCCACTGATCGGGACGTCGCAGTATTTT. Protein product: CASSDPLIGTSQYF.

V usage is TRBV7-2 and J usage is TRBJ1-2, with 7 bases fitting TRBD1. Trimming cost V 4 bases and J 1 base; bases outside gene matches: 6. The CDR3 length is 15 residues. The germline V gene has CDR1 SGHTA and CDR2 FQGNSA. In nucleotides, the CDR3 is TGTGCCAGCAGCTCGGGGACAGCGAATAACTATGGCTACACCTTC. Amino acids: CASSSGTANNYGYTF.

J is TRBJ2-7 and V is TRBV5-1, with D tentatively TRBD1 (5 bases). Per germline, CDR1 SGHRS and CDR2 YFSETQ. The V gene lost 4 bases and the J gene lost 4 bases, with 12 bases spanning the gap. The CDR3 contains 13 residues. The CDR3 region is CASSPEDRYEQYF. As DNA, the CDR3 is TGCGCCAGCAGCCCCGAAGACAGATACGAGCAGTACTTC.

The V call is TRBV27, the J call TRBJ1-1; 9 bases fit TRBD1. Germline trimming cut 4 bases from V and 5 bases from J; bases unmatched to any gene: 11. The CDR3 totals 16 residues. Germline CDR1 MNHEY, CDR2 SMNVEV (reference sequence). The CDR3 bases are TGTGCCAGCAGTTCCTCGTTTGGGACAGGGTATACTGAAGCTTTCTTT. Translating it yields CASSSSFGTGYTEAFF.

The V call is TRBV10-3, the J call TRBJ1-1; possible D gene TRBD1, 6 bases. V lost 10 bases to trimming and J lost 7 bases, with 16 bases between them. This CDR3 has 12 residues. Germline-derived CDR1 and CDR2 are ENHRY and SYGVKD. The CDR3 loop is CATREGVLEAFF. CDR3 nucleotide sequence: TGTGCCACCCGAGAGGGGGTTCTTGAAGCTTTCTTT.

This chain links TRBV19 with TRBJ1-5; TRBD1 is a possible D gene (5 bases). The CDR3 has 14 amino acids. V was shortened by 3 bases and J by 7 bases, with 13 bases between the two germline ends. The germline V gene has CDR1 LNHDA and CDR2 SQIVND (reference sequence). CDR3 DNA: TGTGCCAGTAGTATGGGCCGGCGGGACCAGCCCCAGCATTTT. It yields the protein CASSMGRRDQPQHF.

The chain employs TRBV14 and TRBJ1-3; D gene uncertain. The CDR3 spans 14 residues. Trimming took 0 bases from V and 5 from J, leaving 8 bases between them. Germline lookup yields CDR1 SGHDN and CDR2 FVKESK. The CDR3 sequence is CASSQDLGRNTIYF. The CDR3 DNA reads as TGTGCCAGCAGCCAAGATTTGGGTAGAAACACCATATATTTT.

This sequence joins TRBV25-1 and TRBJ2-5; possible D gene TRBD1, 5 bases. This CDR3 contains 14 residues. CDR1 is MGHDK and CDR2 is SYGVNS in the germline V gene. Trimming took 3 bases from V and 7 from J, leaving 15 bases between them. As DNA, the CDR3 is TGTGCCAGCAGTGACCAGGGCATGATTCGGACCCAGTACTTC. It codes for CASSDQGMIRTQYF.

In its sample, this clone was seen a few times. The V and J genes are TRBV10-3 and TRBJ2-1, with a possible D match to TRBD2 (6 bases). V was trimmed by 10 bases and J by 6 bases, leaving 13 bases between them. This CDR3 has 12 residues. Germline lookup yields CDR1 ENHRY and CDR2 SYGVKD. In nucleotides, the CDR3 is TGTGCCACGCGGAGGGAAGGCAATGAGCAGTTCTTC. It is translated as CATRREGNEQFF.

This clone occurred once. The rearrangement uses TRBV29-1 and TRBJ2-7; 7 bases agree with TRBD1. J gave up 7 bases and V 5 bases, and 11 bases lay outside the gene matches. Germline V gene sequence: CDR1 SQVTM, CDR2 ANQGSEA. The CDR3 covers 13 residues. CDR3 amino acids: CSVTDRNFEEQYF. DNA of the CDR3: TGCAGCGTTACGGACAGGAACTTTGAGGAGCAGTACTTC.

The V and J genes are TRBV4-2 and TRBJ2-1; 11 bases are a match to TRBD2. The ends lost 1 base at V and 9 bases at J; junction bases unmatched: 8. CDR1 LGHNA and CDR2 YNFKEQ come from the germline V gene. The CDR3 has 16 residues. CDR3 coding DNA: TGTGCCAGCAGCCAAGCTAGCGGGAGGTTGGTTGGTGAGCAGTTCTTC. Amino acid sequence: CASSQASGRLVGEQFF.

V usage is TRBV29-1 and J usage is TRBJ2-7; 8 nucleotides align to TRBD1. Trimming at V came to 4 bases and at J to 5 bases, leaving 4 bases not matched to a gene. CDR1 and CDR2 (germline): SQVTM, ANQGSEA. The CDR3 is 12 amino acids. The CDR3 nucleotides read TGCAGCGTTGGACAGGGGATGAACGAGCAGTACTTC. Translated, it gives CSVGQGMNEQYF.

The gene calls are TRBV19 and TRBJ2-7; D is perhaps TRBD1 (6 bases). Trimming left V 3 bases short and J 2 bases short, with 14 bases between. In germline, CDR1 is LNHDA, CDR2 SQIVND (reference sequence). The CDR3 has 15 amino acids. CDR3 nucleotides: TGTGCCAGTAGTATTTCGCCACAGGGAACCTACGAGCAGTACTTC. It yields the protein CASSISPQGTYEQYF.

The chain is built from TRBV27 and TRBJ2-1; 7 nucleotides align to TRBD1. Per the germline V gene, CDR1 is MNHEY and CDR2 is SMNVEV (reference sequence). The CDR3 has 16 amino acids. The ends lost 0 bases at V and 0 bases at J; junction bases unmatched: 2. CDR3 bases: TGTGCCAGCAGTTTATCACAGGGGAGCTCCTACAATGAGCAGTTCTTC. This encodes CASSLSQGSSYNEQFF.

CDR3 region: CASSLGMTSGRYTGELFF. DNA of the CDR3: TGTGCCAGCAGCTTAGGGATGACTAGCGGGAGGTACACCGGGGAGCTGTTTTTT. The chain employs TRBV13 and TRBJ2-2, with TRBD2 matching 13 bases. This CDR3 has 18 residues. CDR1 and CDR2 from the germline V gene are PRHDT and FYEKMQ (reference sequence). V was pared by 0 bases and J by 3 bases, with 4 bases of the junction left unmatched.

The chain's CDR3 is CASSVDLGNIQYF. CDR3 DNA sequence: TGTGCCAGCAGCGTGGACCTGGGGAACATTCAGTACTTC. This rearrangement joins TRBV9 to TRBJ2-4; D is unresolved. Trimming removed 2 bases from V and 7 bases from J, with 10 bases in between. Germline-derived CDR1 and CDR2 are SGDLS and YYNGEE. The CDR3 loop spans 13 amino acids.

V gene TRBV5-6 combines with J gene TRBJ2-1; 8 nucleotides align to TRBD2. Germline V gene data show CDR1 as SGHDT and CDR2 as YYEEEE. The junction had 7 bases not matched to a gene; V was cut back by 1 base and J by 1 base. The CDR3 is made up of 17 amino acids. CDR3 bases: TGTGCCAGCAGCTTGTGGGCTAGCGGGCCGTCCTACAATGAGCAGTTCTTC. Its translation is CASSLWASGPSYNEQFF.

V gene TRBV5-1 combines with J gene TRBJ1-1; no clear D. Trimming took 3 bases from V and 3 from J, leaving 21 bases between them. Per germline, CDR1 SGHRS and CDR2 YFSETQ. The CDR3 runs 17 residues. CDR3 amino acids: CASSSSDTWKKDTEAFF. The CDR3 nucleotides read TGCGCCAGCAGCTCGTCAGACACATGGAAAAAGGACACTGAAGCTTTCTTT.

This chain joins TRBV5-1 and TRBJ2-6, with a tentative D call TRBD1 (6 bases). The germline gives CDR1 SGHRS, CDR2 YFSETQ. V was pared by 0 bases and J by 0 bases, with 16 bases between. This CDR3 has 19 amino acids. The DNA of the CDR3 is TGCGCCAGCAGCTTGGCCGGGCAGGGGTCTCGCTCTGGGGCCAACGTCCTGACTTTC. Amino acids: CASSLAGQGSRSGANVLTF. Variable domain in full (rest from reference TRBV5-1 and TRBJ2-6): KAGVTQTPRYLIKTRGQQVTLSCSPISGHRSVSWYQQTPGQGLQFLFEYFSETQRNKGNFPGRFSGRQFSNSRSEMNVSTLELGDSALYLCASSLAGQGSRSGANVLTFGAGSRLTVL.

This clone was seen just once. The chain employs TRBV19 and TRBJ2-4; possible D gene TRBD2, 5 bases. There are 13 residues in the CDR3. Germline assignment: CDR1 LNHDA and CDR2 SQIVND (reference sequence). V gave up 4 bases and J gave up 5 bases, with 9 bases separating them. Here the CDR3 reads CASSRETQNIQYF. CDR3 coding DNA: TGTGCCAGTAGTAGGGAGACCCAAAACATTCAGTACTTC. The variable domain in full, completed from reference TRBV19 and TRBJ2-4, reads DGGITQSPKYLFRKEGQNVTLSCEQNLNHDAMYWYRQDPGQGLRLIYYSQIVNDFQKGDIAEGYSVSREKKESFPLTVTSAQKNPTAFYLCASSRETQNIQYFGAGTRLSVL.